These 10 T cell receptor beta chains came from one sample sequenced in a study of long-term antiretroviral therapy in people with HIV. The immunoSEQ assay was v3.0, run at survey level. The assay was immunoSEQ multiplex PCR, and TCRdb's table has in-frame clones only and misses some. The sample contains some 18,000 clones, approximately 79% of which appear only once. The source was unsorted PBMCs, collected at the start of antiretroviral therapy, before treatment. The source is a young man with HIV.

V gene TRBV18 combines with J gene TRBJ2-1; D may be TRBD1 (6 bases). Germline V gene lookup returns CDR1 KGHSH and CDR2 LQKENI. The CDR3 covers 15 residues. Between the trimmed V and J ends, which lost 0 bases and 4 bases, there was a span of 10 bases. The DNA of the CDR3 is TGTGCCAGCTCACCACCGGGACATTCTTACAATGAGCAGTTCTTC. Its translation is CASSPPGHSYNEQFF.

The rearrangement joins TRBV5-1 to TRBJ2-3; TRBD2 aligns across 7 bases. Germline V gene data show CDR1 as SGHRS and CDR2 as YFSETQ. Trimming removed 1 base from V and 1 base from J; junction bases left unmatched: 0. CDR3 length equals 14 residues. The CDR3 spells CASSLTSGTDTQYF. CDR3 coding DNA: TGCGCCAGCAGCTTGACTAGCGGCACAGATACGCAGTATTTT.

The V and J genes are TRBV28 and TRBJ2-7; D is perhaps TRBD2 (6 bases). Trimming shortened V by 7 bases and J by 3 bases, and 10 bases separated the two germline ends. Germline V gives CDR1 MDHEN, CDR2 SYDVKM. This CDR3 comprises 12 residues. The CDR3 is CASKGGHYEQYF. For the CDR3, the DNA is TGTGCCAGCAAGGGAGGCCACTACGAGCAGTACTTC.

Here the CDR3 DNA reads TGTGCCAGCAGCTTACAGGCTATGAACACTGAAGCTTTCTTT. This translates into CASSLQAMNTEAFF. The chain employs TRBV13 and TRBJ1-1; D is ambiguous. Trimming left V 2 bases short and J 0 bases short, with 7 bases between. The V gene's germline CDR1 is PRHDT and CDR2 FYEKMQ (reference sequence). CDR3 length: 14 residues.

The chain carries TRBV10-2 and TRBJ1-4; 7 bases agree with TRBD1. Trimming cost V 10 bases and J 8 bases; bases outside gene matches: 7. In germline, CDR1 is WSHSY, CDR2 SAAADI. The CDR3 contains 12 residues. Here the CDR3 reads CATGTVGEKLFF. CDR3 DNA sequence: TGCGCCACGGGGACAGTGGGGGAAAAACTGTTTTTT.

This clone was recorded once. The V call is TRBV6-5, the J call TRBJ1-1; 7 bases agree with TRBD1. J was trimmed by 10 bases and V by 2 bases; bases with no gene match: 7. The CDR3 runs 13 residues. Germline V gene sequence: CDR1 MNHEY, CDR2 SVGAGI. This CDR3 is CASSYRQGGPAFF. The CDR3 DNA reads as TGTGCCAGCAGTTACAGGCAGGGGGGTCCAGCTTTCTTT.

The chain couples TRBV7-2 to TRBJ2-4; D is undetermined. The length of the CDR3 is 14 residues. Between the trimmed V and J ends, which lost 1 base and 1 base, there was a span of 5 bases. In germline, CDR1 is SGHTA, CDR2 FQGNSA. CDR3 in amino acids: CASSLEWAKNIQYF. The CDR3 coding sequence is TGTGCCAGCAGCTTAGAGTGGGCCAAAAACATTCAGTACTTC.

This rearrangement joins TRBV9 to TRBJ2-2; D unresolved. The CDR3 contains 16 residues. The V end was cut by 0 bases, the J end by 4 bases, with 13 bases between. CDR1 is SGDLS, CDR2 YYNGEE, per germline. The DNA of the CDR3 is TGTGCCAGCAGCGTAGGTCAGTTTAGCTCCACCGGGGAGCTGTTTTTT. This codes for CASSVGQFSSTGELFF. The entire variable domain, with the rest obtained from reference TRBV9 and TRBJ2-2, is as follows: DSGVTQTPKHLITATGQRVTLRCSPRSGDLSVYWYQQSLDQGLQFLIQYYNGEERAKGNILERFSAQQFPDLHSELNLSSLELGDSALYFCASSVGQFSSTGELFFGEGSRLTVL.

The count of this clone is one. V usage is TRBV5-6 and J usage is TRBJ2-5; 8 nucleotides line up with TRBD2. The CDR3 length is 17 residues. V gave up 1 base and J gave up 4 bases; unmatched junction bases: 12. Germline loops: CDR1 SGHDT, CDR2 YYEEEE. The CDR3 DNA reads TGTGCCAGCAGCTTGCTTCCACTAGCGGCCCTCGGAGAGACCCAGTACTTC. Translation: CASSLLPLAALGETQYF.

This clone was found a few times. The CDR3 DNA sequence: TGTGCCAGCAGTTTAAGGGGGGGTGAAGCTTTCTTT. Translated, it gives CASSLRGGEAFF. The chain couples TRBV28 to TRBJ1-1, with D perhaps matching TRBD1 (6 bases). Trimming removed 2 bases at V and 7 bases at J, with 8 bases between. The CDR3 has 12 amino acids. Germline CDR1 reads MDHEN; CDR2 reads SYDVKM.